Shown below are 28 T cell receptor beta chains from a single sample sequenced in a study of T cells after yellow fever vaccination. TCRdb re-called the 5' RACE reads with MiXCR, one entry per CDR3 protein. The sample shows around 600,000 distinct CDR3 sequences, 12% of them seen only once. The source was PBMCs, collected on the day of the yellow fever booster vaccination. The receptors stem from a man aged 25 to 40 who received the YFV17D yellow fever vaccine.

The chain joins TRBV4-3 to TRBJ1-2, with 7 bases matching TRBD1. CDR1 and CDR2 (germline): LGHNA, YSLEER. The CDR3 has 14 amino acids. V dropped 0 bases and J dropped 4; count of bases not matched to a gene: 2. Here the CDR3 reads CASSQDRGSYGYTF. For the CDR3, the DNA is TGCGCCAGCAGCCAAGACAGGGGGTCCTATGGCTACACCTTC.

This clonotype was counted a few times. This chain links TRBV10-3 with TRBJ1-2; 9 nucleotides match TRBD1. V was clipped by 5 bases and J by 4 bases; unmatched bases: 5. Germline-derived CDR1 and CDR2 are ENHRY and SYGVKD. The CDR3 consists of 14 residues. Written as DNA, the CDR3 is TGTGCCATCAGTCCACAGGGGGCCGGCTATGGCTACACCTTC. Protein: CAISPQGAGYGYTF.

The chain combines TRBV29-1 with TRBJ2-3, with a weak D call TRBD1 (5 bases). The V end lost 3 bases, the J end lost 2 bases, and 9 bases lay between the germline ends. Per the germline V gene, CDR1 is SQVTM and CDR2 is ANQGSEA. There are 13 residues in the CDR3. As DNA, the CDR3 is TGCAGCGTTGATAAGGGGTACACAGATACGCAGTATTTT. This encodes CSVDKGYTDTQYF.

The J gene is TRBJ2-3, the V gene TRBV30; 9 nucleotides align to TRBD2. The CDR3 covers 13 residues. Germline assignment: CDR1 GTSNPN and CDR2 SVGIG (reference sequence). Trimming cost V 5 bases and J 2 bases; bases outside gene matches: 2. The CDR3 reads CAWASGTTDTQYF. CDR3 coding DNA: TGTGCCTGGGCTAGCGGGACCACAGATACGCAGTATTTT.

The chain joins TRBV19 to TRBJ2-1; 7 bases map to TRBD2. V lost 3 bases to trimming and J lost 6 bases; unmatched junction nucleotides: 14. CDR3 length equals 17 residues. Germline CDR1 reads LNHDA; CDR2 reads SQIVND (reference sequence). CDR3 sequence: CASSISPPSGFTNEQFF. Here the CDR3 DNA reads TGTGCCAGTAGTATCTCCCCCCCTAGCGGCTTTACCAATGAGCAGTTCTTC.

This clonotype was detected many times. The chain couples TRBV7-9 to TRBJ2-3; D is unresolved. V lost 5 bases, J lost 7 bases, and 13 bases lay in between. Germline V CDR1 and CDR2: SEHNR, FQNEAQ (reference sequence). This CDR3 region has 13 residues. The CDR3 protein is CASSPIASNTQYF. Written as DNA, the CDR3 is TGTGCCAGCAGCCCGATAGCCTCTAATACGCAGTATTTT.

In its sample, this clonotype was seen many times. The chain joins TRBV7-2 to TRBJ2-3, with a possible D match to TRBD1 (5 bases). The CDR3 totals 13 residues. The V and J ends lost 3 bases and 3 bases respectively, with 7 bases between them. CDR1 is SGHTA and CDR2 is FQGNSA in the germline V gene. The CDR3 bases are TGTGCCAGCAGCTTTTCAGGGACAGATACGCAGTATTTT. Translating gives CASSFSGTDTQYF.

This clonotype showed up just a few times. The CDR3 sequence: CASSQGGDFTEAFF. The CDR3 bases are TGTGCCAGCAGCCAAGGGGGGGATTTCACTGAAGCTTTCTTT. The genes are TRBV4-2 and TRBJ1-1, with D perhaps matching TRBD1 (5 bases). The CDR3 sequence is 14 residues long. CDR1 LGHNA and CDR2 YNFKEQ come from the germline V gene. The V end lost 1 base, the J end lost 4 bases, and 10 bases lay between the germline ends.

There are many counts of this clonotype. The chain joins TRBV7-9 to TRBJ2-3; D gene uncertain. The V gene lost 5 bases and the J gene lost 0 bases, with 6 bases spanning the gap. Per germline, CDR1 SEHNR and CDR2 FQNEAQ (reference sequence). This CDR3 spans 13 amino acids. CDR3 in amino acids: CASSADSTDTQYF. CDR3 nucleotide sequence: TGTGCCAGCAGCGCGGACAGCACAGATACGCAGTATTTT. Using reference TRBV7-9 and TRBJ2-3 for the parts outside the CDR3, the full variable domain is DTGVSQNPRHKITKRGQNVTFRCDPISEHNRLYWYRQTLGQGPEFLTYFQNEAQLEKSRLLSDRFSAERPKGSFSTLEIQRTEQGDSAMYLCASSADSTDTQYFGPGTRLTVL.

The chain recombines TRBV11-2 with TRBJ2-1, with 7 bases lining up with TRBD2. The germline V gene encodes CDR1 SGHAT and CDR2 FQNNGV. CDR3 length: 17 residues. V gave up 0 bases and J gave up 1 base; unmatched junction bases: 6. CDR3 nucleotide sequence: TGTGCCAGCAGCTTAGACGTGCGGGAGTGGTCCTACAATGAGCAGTTCTTC. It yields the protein CASSLDVREWSYNEQFF.

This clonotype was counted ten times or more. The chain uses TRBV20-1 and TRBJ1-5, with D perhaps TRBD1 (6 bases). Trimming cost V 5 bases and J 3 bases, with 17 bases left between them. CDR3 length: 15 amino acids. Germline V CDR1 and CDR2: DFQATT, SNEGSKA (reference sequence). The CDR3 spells CSAAQQGSYNQPQHF. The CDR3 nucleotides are TGCAGTGCTGCACAACAGGGAAGTTACAATCAGCCCCAGCATTTT.

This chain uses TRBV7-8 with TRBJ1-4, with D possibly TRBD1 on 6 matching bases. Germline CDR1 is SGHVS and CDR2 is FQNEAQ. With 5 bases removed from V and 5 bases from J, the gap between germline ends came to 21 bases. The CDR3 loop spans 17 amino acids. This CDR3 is CASSPKHSTGRNEKLFF. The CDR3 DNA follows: TGTGCCAGCAGCCCCAAGCATTCGACAGGCCGAAATGAAAAACTGTTTTTT.

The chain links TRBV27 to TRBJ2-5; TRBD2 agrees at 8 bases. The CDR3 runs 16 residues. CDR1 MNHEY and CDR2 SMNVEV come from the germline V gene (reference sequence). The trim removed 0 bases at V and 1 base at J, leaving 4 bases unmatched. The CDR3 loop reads CASSLSSGSTQETQYF. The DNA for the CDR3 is TGTGCCAGCAGTTTATCGAGCGGGAGTACCCAAGAGACCCAGTACTTC.

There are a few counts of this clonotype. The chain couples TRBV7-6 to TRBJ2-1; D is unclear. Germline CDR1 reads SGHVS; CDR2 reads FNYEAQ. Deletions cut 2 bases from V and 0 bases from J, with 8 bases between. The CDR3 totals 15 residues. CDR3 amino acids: CASSLQESSYNEQFF. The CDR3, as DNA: TGTGCCAGCAGCTTACAGGAGAGCTCCTACAATGAGCAGTTCTTC.

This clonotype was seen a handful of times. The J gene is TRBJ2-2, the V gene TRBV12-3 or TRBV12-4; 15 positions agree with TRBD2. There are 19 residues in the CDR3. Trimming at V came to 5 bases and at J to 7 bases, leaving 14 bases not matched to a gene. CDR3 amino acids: CASSPSPGLAGGPGGELFF. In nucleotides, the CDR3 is TGTGCCAGCAGTCCTAGCCCCGGACTAGCGGGAGGGCCGGGCGGGGAGCTGTTTTTT.

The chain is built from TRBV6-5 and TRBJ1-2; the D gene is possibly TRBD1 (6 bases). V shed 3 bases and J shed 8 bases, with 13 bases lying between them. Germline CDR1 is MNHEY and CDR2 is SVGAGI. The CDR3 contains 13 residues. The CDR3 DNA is TGTGCCAGCAGTTATGGGGGGGCCAAGGGCTACACCTTC. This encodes CASSYGGAKGYTF.

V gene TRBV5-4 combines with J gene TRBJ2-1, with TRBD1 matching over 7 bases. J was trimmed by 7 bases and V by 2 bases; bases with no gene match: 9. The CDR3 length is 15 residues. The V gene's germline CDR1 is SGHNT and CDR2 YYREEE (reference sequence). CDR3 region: CASSFKGALGNEQFF. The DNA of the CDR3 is TGTGCCAGCAGCTTTAAGGGGGCTTTGGGAAATGAGCAGTTCTTC.

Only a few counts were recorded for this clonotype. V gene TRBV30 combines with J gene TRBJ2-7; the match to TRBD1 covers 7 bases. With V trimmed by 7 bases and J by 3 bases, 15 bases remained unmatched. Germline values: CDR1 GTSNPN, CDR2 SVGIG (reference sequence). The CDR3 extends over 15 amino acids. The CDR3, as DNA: TGTGCCTTCCGAGAGAGTCAGGGGGTTCACTACGAGCAGTACTTC. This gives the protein CAFRESQGVHYEQYF.

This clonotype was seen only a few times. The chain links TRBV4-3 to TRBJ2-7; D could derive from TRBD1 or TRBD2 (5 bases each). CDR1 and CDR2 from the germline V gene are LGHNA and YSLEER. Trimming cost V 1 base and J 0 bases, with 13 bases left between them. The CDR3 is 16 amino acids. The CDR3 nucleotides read TGCGCCAGCAGCCAAGGGGGCGGGCTGAGCTCCTACGAGCAGTACTTC. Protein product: CASSQGGGLSSYEQYF.

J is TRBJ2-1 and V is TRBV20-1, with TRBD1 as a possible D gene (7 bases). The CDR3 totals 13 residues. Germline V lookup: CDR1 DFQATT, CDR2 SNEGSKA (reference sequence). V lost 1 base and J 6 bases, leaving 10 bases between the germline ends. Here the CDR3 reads CSARGQGGNEQFF. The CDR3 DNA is TGCAGTGCTAGAGGTCAGGGGGGCAATGAGCAGTTCTTC.

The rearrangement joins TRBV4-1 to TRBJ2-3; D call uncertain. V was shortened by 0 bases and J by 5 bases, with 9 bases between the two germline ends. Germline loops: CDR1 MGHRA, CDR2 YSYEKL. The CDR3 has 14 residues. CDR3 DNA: TGCGCCAGCAGCCAAGACGGCCAGCGAGATACGCAGTATTTT. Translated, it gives CASSQDGQRDTQYF.

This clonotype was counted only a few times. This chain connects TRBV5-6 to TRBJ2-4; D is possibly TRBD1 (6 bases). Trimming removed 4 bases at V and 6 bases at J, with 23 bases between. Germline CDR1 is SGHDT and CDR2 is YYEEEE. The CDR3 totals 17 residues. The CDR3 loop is CASSSPIRDTAPNIQYF. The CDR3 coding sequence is TGTGCCAGCAGCAGCCCAATCCGGGACACGGCGCCAAACATTCAGTACTTC.

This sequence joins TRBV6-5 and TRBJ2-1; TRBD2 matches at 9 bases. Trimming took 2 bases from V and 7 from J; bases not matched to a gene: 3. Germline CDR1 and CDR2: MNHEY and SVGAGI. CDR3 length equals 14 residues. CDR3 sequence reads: CASSYELAGNEQFF. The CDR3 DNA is TGTGCCAGCAGTTACGAACTAGCGGGTAATGAGCAGTTCTTC.

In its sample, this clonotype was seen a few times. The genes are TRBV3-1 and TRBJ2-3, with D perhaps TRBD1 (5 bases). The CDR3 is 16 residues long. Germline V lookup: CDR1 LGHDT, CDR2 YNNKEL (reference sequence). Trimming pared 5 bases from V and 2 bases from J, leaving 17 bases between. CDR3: CASSFRRVGNTDTQYF. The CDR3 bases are TGTGCCAGCAGCTTTCGCAGGGTGGGAAACACAGATACGCAGTATTTT.

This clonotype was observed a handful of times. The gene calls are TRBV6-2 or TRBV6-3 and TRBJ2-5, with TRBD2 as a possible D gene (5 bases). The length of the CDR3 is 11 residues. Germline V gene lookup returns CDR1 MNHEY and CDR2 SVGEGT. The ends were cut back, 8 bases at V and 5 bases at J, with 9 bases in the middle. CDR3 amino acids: CASGLSETQYF. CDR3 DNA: TGTGCCAGCGGACTTAGCGAGACCCAGTACTTC.

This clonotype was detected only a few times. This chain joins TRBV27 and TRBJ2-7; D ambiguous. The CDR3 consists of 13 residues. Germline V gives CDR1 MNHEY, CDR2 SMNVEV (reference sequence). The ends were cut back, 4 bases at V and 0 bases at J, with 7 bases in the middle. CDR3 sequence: CASSWFASYEQYF. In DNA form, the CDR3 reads TGTGCCAGCAGTTGGTTTGCCTCCTACGAGCAGTACTTC.

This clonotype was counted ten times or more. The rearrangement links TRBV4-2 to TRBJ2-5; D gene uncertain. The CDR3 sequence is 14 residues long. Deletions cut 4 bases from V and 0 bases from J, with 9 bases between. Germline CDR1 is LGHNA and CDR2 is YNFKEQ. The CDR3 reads CASSRSLYQETQYF. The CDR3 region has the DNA TGTGCCAGCAGCCGGAGCCTGTACCAAGAGACCCAGTACTTC.

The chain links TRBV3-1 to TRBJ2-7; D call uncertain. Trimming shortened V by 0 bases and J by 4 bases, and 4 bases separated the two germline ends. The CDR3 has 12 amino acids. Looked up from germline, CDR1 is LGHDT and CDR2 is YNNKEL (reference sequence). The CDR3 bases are TGTGCCAGCAGCCAAGACACGTACGAGCAGTACTTC. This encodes CASSQDTYEQYF.